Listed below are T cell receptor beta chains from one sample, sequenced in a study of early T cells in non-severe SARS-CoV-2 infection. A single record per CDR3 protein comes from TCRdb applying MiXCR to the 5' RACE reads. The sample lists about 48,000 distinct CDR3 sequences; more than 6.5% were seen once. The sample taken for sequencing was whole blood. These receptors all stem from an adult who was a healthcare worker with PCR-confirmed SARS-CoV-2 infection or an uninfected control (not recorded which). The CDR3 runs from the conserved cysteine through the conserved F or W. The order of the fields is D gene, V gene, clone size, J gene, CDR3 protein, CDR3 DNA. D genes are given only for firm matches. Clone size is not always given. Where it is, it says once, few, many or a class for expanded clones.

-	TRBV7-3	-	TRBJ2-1	CASRSGGYNEQFF	TGTGCCAGCAGGTCTGGGGGCTACAATGAGCAGTTCTTC
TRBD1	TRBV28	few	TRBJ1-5	CASSWQGANQPQHF	TGTGCCAGCAGCTGGCAGGGGGCTAATCAGCCCCAGCATTTT
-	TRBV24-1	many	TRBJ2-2	CATSDLAAGGTELFF	TGTGCCACCAGTGATTTGGCGGCAGGGGGGACGGAGCTGTTTTTT
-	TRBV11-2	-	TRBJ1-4	CASSFHVRGDNEKLFF	TGTGCCAGCAGCTTCCACGTTCGAGGGGATAATGAAAAACTGTTTTTT
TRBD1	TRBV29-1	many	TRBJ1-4	CSVLPSGTGEKLFF	TGCAGCGTTCTCCCCTCCGGGACAGGAGAAAAACTGTTTTTT
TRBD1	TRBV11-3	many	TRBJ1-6	CASSLPPQGSYNSPLHF	TGTGCCAGCAGCTTACCCCCACAGGGGTCTTATAATTCACCCCTCCACTTT
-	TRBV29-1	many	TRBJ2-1	CSVEEDVRNEQFF	TGCAGCGTTGAAGAGGACGTTCGGAATGAGCAGTTCTTC
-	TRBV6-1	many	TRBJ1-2	CASSEGPSAGYGYTF	TGTGCCAGCAGTGAAGGTCCATCGGCGGGCTATGGCTACACCTTC
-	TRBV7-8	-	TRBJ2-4	CASSPGRYKNIQYF	TGTGCCAGCAGCCCGGGACGTTACAAAAACATTCAGTACTTC
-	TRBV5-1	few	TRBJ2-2	CASSLGLAHTGELFF	TGCGCCAGCAGCTTGGGGCTGGCTCACACCGGGGAGCTGTTTTTT
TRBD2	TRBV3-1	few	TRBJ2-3	CASSQRGGSTDTQYF	TGTGCCAGCAGCCAGCGGGGGGGAAGCACAGATACGCAGTATTTT
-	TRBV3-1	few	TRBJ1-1	CASSQESMGGTEAFF	TGTGCCAGCAGCCAAGAGTCCATGGGTGGCACTGAAGCTTTCTTT
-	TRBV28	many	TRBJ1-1	CASSLQGGEAFF	TGTGCCAGCAGCTTACAAGGTGGTGAAGCTTTCTTT
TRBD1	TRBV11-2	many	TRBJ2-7	CASSLRLGQGNREQYF	TGTGCCAGCAGCTTGAGACTTGGACAGGGAAATCGGGAGCAGTACTTC
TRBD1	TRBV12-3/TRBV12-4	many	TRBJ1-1	CASSLSRTGRTEAFF	TGTGCCAGCAGTTTAAGTCGGACAGGGAGAACTGAAGCTTTCTTT
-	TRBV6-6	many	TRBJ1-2	CASRGETGSNYGYTF	TGTGCCAGCAGGGGGGAAACAGGGAGTAACTATGGCTACACCTTC
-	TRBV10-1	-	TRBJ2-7	CASSESGGRDEQYF	TGCGCCAGCAGTGAGTCGGGTGGCAGGGACGAGCAGTACTTC
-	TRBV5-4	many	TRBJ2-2	CASSRRQNTGELFF	TGTGCCAGCAGCAGACGACAGAACACCGGGGAGCTGTTTTTT
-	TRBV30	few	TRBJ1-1	CAWLRGGLGTEAFF	TGTGCCTGGTTAAGGGGAGGGCTTGGCACTGAAGCTTTCTTT
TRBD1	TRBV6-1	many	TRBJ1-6	CASTRQGENSPLHF	TGTGCCAGCACAAGACAGGGAGAGAATTCACCCCTCCACTTT
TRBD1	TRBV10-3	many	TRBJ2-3	CAIREDRVVADTQYF	TGTGCCATCAGAGAGGACAGGGTAGTCGCAGATACGCAGTATTTT
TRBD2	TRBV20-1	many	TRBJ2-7	CSARSPSGGYYEQYF	TGCAGTGCTAGATCCCCTAGCGGGGGATACTACGAGCAGTACTTC
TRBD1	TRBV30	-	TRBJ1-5	CAWSGQGVQPQHF	TGTGCCTGGTCCGGGCAGGGGGTACAGCCCCAGCATTTT
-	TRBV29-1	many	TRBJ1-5	CSVKTTGSNQPQHF	TGCAGCGTGAAAACCACAGGGAGCAATCAGCCCCAGCATTTT